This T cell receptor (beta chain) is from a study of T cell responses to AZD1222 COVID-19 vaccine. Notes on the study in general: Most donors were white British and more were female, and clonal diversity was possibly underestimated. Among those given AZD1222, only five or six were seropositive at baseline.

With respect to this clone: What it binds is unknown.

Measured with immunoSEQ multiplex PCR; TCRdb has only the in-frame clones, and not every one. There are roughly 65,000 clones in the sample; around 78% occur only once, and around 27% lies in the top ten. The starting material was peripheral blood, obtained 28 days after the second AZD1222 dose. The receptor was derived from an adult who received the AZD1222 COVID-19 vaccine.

The DNA of the CDR3 is TGCGCCAGCAGCCATCGCGAGGGGGCGAGAAATGAGCAGTTCTTC. Translating it yields CASSHREGARNEQFF. The rearrangement uses TRBV4-1 and TRBJ2-1; 7 bases align to TRBD1. With V trimmed by 3 bases and J by 7 bases, 9 bases remained unmatched. This CDR3 spans 15 amino acids. Germline lookup yields CDR1 MGHRA and CDR2 YSYEKL.